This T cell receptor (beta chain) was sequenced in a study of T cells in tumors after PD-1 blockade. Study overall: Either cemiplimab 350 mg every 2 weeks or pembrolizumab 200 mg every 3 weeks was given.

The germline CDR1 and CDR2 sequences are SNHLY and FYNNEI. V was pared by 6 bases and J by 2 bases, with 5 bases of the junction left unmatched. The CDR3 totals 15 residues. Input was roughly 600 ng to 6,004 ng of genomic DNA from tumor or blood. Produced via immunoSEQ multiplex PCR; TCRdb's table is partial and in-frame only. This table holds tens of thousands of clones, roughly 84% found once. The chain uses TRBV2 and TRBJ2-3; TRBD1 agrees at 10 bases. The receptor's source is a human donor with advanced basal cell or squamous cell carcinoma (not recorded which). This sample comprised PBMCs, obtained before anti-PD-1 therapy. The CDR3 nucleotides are TGTGCCAGCAGGTTGGGACAGGGGACCACAGATACGCAGTATTTT. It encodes CASRLGQGTTDTQYF. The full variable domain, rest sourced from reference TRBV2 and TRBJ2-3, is EPEVTQTPSHQVTQMGQEVILRCVPISNHLYFYWYRQILGQKVEFLVSFYNNEISEKSEIFDDQFSVERPDGSNFTLKIRSTKLEDSAMYFCASRLGQGTTDTQYFGPGTRLTVL.